This T cell receptor beta chain was profiled in a study of CD8 T cells in ankylosing spondylitis. Study results and caveats: Ankylosing spondylitis blood appeared to carry a characteristic TCR beta motif of 7 or 8 highly homologous variants. Reportedly, significant enrichment of disease-linked clones occurred in matched ankylosing spondylitis synovial fluid. Within peripheral blood, clones linked to disease were CD8+ and relatively rare.

This clonotype was detected only a few times. Its specificity is not known. As the method for making TCR beta libraries, quantitative 5'-RACE with molecular barcodes was used. TCRdb fed the 5' RACE reads into MiXCR, producing one record per CDR3 protein. This sample has 220,000 or so distinct CDR3 sequences, with about a sixth found just once. Deletions cut 5 bases from V and 5 bases from J, with 16 bases between. In germline, CDR1 is GTSNPN, CDR2 SVGIG (reference sequence). The CDR3 has 13 amino acids. The source of this sequence is a male donor with ankylosing spondylitis. Sequences were obtained from blood, either unsorted or a sorted T cell fraction (not recorded which). The chain joins TRBV30 to TRBJ2-7; unclear D gene. CDR3 protein: CAWYEPGTDEQYF. Here the CDR3 DNA reads TGTGCCTGGTATGAACCAGGAACGGACGAGCAGTACTTC.